The sample holds many counts of the clone carrying this TCR beta chain. Using its own MiXCR run on the RT-PCR reads, TCRdb lists one record per CDR3 protein. The repertoire holds more than 600,000 distinct CDR3 sequences, with 14% as singletons. CDR1 is DFQATT, CDR2 SNEGSKA, per germline (reference sequence). After removal of 0 bases from V and 4 bases from J, the junction contained 8 bases not matched to a gene. This CDR3 has 16 amino acids. This chain links TRBV20-1 with TRBJ2-3, with 9 bases lining up with TRBD2. This clonotype was sampled from a female donor in good health, serving as a healthy control. The material sequenced was memory CD4+ T cells from blood. CDR3: CSARDYSGRRSDTQYF. DNA for the CDR3: TGCAGTGCTAGAGACTATAGCGGGAGAAGGTCAGATACGCAGTATTTT.